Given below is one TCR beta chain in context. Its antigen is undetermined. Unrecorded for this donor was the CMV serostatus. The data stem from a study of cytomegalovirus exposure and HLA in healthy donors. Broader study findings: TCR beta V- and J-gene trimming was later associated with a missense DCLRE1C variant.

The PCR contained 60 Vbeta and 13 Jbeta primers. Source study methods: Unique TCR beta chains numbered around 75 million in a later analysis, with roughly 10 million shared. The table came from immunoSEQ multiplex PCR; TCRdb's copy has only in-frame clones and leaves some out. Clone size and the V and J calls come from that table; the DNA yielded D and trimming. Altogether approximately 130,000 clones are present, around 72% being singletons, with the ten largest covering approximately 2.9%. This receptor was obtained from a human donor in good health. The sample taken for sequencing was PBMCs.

CDR3: CASSGLAAFTQYF. The CDR3 DNA reads TGTGCCAGCAGCGGACTAGCGGCTTTTACGCAGTATTTT. The chain is built from TRBV7-9 and TRBJ2-3; the match to TRBD2 covers 10 bases. Trimming removed 5 bases from V and 8 bases from J; junction bases left unmatched: 4. CDR3 size: 13 residues. Per germline, CDR1 SEHNR and CDR2 FQNEAQ (reference sequence).